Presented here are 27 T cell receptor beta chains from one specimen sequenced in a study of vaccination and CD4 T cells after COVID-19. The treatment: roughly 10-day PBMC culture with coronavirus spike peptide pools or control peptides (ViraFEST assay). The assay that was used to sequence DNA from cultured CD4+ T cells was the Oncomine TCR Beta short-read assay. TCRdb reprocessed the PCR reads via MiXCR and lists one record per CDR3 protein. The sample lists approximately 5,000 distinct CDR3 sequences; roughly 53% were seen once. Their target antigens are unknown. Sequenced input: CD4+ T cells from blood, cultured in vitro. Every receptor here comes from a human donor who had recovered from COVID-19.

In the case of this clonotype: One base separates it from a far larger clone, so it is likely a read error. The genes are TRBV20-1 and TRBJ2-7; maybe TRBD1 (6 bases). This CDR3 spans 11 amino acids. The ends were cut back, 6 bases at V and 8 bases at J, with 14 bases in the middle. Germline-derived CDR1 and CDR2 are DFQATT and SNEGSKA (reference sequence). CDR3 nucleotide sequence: TGCAGTGCCGAGGGGGACAAACAGCAGTACTTC. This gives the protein CSAEGDKQQYF.

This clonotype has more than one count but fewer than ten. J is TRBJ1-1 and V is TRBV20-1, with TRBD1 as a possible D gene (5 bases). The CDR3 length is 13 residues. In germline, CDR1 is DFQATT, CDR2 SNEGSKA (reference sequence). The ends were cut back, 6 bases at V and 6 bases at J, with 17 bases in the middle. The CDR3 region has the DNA TGCAGTGCCTTGGTGGGGGGGGTCGCTGAAGCTTTCTTT. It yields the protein CSALVGGVAEAFF.

The CDR3 bases are TGTGCCAGCAGTTACGCCAACTCTGAAGCTTTCTTT. It encodes CASSYANSEAFF. V and J are TRBV6-2 or TRBV6-3 and TRBJ1-1; D call uncertain. V lost 2 bases and J lost 6, with 7 bases in between. The germline V gene encodes CDR1 MNHEY and CDR2 SVGEGT. The CDR3 length is 12 residues.

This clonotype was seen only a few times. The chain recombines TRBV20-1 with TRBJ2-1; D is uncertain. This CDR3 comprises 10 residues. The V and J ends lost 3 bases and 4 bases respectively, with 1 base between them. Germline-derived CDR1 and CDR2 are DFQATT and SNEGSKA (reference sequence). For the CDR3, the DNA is TGCAGTGCTAGTTACAATGAGCAGTTCTTC. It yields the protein CSASYNEQFF.

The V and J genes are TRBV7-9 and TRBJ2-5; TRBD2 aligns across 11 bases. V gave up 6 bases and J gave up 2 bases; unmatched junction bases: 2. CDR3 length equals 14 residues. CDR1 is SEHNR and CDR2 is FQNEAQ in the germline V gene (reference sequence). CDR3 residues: CASRLAGEQETQYF. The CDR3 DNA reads TGTGCCAGCAGACTAGCGGGGGAGCAAGAGACCCAGTACTTC.

CDR3 coding DNA: TGTGCCAGCAGCTTAGACAGGGCGCAAGAGACCCAGTACTTC. Translated, it gives CASSLDRAQETQYF. The gene calls are TRBV7-2 and TRBJ2-5; possibly TRBD1 for D (6 bases). The CDR3 spans 14 residues. V lost 1 base and J lost 2, with 8 bases in between. Per the germline V gene, CDR1 is SGHTA and CDR2 is FQGNSA.

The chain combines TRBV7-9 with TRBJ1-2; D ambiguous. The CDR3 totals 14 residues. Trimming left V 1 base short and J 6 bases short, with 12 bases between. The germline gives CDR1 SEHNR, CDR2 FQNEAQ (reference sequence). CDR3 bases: TGTGCCAGCAGCTTAGTGCCCGGGCGGGATGGCTACACCTTC. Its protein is CASSLVPGRDGYTF.

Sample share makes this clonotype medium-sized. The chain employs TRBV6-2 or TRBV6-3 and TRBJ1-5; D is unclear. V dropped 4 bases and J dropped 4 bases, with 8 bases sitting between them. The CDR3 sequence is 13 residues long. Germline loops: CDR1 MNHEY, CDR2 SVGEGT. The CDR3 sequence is CASSFSANQPQHF. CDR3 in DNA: TGTGCCAGCAGTTTCAGTGCAAATCAGCCCCAGCATTTT.

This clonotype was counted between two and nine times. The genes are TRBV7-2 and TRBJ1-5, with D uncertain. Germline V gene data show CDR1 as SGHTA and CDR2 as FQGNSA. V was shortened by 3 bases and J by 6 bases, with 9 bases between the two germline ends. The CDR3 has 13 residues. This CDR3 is CASSFTTTQPQHF. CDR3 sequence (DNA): TGTGCCAGCAGCTTTACTACTACTCAGCCCCAGCATTTT.

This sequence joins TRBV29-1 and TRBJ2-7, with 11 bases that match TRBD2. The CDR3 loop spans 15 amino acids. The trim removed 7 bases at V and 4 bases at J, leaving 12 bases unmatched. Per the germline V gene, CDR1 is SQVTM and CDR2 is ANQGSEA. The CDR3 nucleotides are TGCAGCGCTGGGAGGCTAGCGGGAGGCAGGTACGAGCAGTACTTC. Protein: CSAGRLAGGRYEQYF.

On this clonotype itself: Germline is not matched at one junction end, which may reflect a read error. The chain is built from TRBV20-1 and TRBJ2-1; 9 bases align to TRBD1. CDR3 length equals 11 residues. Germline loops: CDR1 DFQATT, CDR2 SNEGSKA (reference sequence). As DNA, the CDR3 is TGCAGTGCTGACTTCCGGGGACAGGGAACCTTC. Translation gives CSADFRGQGTF.

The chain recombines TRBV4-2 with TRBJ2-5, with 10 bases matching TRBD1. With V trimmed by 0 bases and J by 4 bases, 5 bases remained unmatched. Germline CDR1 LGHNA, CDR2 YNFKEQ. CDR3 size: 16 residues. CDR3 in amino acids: CASSQDGQGGRETQYF. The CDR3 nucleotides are TGTGCCAGCAGCCAAGATGGACAGGGGGGAAGAGAGACCCAGTACTTC.

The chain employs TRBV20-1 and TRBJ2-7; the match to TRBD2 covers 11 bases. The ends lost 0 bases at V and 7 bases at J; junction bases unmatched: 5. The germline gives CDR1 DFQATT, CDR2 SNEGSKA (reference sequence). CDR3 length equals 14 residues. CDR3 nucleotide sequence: TGCAGTGCTAGAGAAAGGCTAGCGGGGGGTGAGCAGTACTTC. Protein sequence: CSARERLAGGEQYF.

CDR3 region: CASSLSGDQPQHF. Written as DNA, the CDR3 is TGTGCCAGCAGCTTATCAGGAGATCAGCCCCAGCATTTT. This chain connects TRBV7-9 to TRBJ1-5; D call uncertain. Germline CDR1 is SEHNR and CDR2 is FQNEAQ (reference sequence). The CDR3 length is 13 residues. Trimming left V 2 bases short and J 5 bases short, with 7 bases between.

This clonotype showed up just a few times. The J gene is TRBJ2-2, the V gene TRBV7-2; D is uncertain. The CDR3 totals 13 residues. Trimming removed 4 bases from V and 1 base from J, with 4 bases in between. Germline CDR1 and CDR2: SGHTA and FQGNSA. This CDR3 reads CASSSMNTGELFF. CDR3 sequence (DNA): TGTGCCAGCAGCTCCATGAACACCGGGGAGCTGTTTTTT.

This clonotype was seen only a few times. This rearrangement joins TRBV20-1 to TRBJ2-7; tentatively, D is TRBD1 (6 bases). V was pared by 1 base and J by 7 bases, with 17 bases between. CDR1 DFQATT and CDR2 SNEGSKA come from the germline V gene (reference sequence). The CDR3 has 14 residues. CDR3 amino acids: CSARVPKGTLEQYF. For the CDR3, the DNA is TGCAGTGCTAGAGTCCCTAAGGGGACACTAGAGCAGTACTTC.

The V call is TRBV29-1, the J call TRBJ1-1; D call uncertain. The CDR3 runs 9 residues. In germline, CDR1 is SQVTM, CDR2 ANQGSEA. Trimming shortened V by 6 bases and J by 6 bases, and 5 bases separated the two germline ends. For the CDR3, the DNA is TGCAGCGTCTATCCTGAAGCTTTCTTT. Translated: CSVYPEAFF.

The CDR3 loop reads CAIRGRNTEAFF. The CDR3 DNA sequence: TGTGCCATCAGGGGAAGGAACACTGAAGCTTTCTTT. The chain carries TRBV10-3 and TRBJ1-1; D gene ambiguous. CDR3 length: 12 amino acids. Trimming pared 6 bases from V and 1 base from J, leaving 6 bases between. Germline V gene data show CDR1 as ENHRY and CDR2 as SYGVKD.

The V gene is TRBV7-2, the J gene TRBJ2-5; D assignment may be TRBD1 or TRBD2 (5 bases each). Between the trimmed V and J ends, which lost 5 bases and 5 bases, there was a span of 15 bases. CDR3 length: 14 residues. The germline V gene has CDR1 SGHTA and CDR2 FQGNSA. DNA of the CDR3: TGTGCCAGCAGCCCCGCGCGGTGGGGGGAGACCCAGTACTTC. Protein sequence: CASSPARWGETQYF.

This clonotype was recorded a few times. The CDR3 bases are TGTGCCAGCAGCTTCGTCAGTCACTATGGCTACACCTTC. Its translation: CASSFVSHYGYTF. The rearrangement joins TRBV7-9 to TRBJ1-2; D unresolved. Per germline, CDR1 SEHNR and CDR2 FQNEAQ (reference sequence). Trimming left V 3 bases short and J 3 bases short, with 8 bases between. The CDR3 loop spans 13 amino acids.

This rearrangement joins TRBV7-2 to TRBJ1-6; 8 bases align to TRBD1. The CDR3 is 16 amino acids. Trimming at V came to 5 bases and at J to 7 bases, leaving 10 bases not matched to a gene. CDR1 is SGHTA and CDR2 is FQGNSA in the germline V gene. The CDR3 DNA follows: TGTGCCAGCAGCCCTTCGCAGGGGGCGCTGAATTCACCCCTCCACTTT. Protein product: CASSPSQGALNSPLHF.

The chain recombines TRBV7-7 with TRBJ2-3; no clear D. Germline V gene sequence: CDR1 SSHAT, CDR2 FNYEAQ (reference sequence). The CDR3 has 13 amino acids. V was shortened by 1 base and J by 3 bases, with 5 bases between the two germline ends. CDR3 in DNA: TGTGCCAGCAGCTTAGTGGGGACAGATACGCAGTATTTT. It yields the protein CASSLVGTDTQYF.

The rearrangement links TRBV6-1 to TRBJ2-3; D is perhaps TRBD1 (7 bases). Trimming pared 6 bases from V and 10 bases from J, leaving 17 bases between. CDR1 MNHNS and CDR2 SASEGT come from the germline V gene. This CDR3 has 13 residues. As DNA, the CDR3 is TGTGCCAGCAGGGAGGGGGCGGGTAGGTCGCAGTATTTT. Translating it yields CASREGAGRSQYF.

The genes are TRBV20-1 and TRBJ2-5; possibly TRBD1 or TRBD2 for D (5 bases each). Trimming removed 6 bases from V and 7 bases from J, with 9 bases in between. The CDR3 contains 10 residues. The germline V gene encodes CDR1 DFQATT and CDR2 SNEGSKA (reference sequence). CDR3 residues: CSAAGGTQYF. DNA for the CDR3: TGCAGTGCGGCTGGGGGGACCCAGTACTTC.

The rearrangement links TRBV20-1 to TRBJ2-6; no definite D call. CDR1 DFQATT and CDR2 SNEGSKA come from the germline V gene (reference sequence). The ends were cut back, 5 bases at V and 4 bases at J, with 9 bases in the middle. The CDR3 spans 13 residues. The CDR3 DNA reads TGCAGTGCTTCGTTATCCGGGGCCAACGTCCTGACTTTC. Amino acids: CSASLSGANVLTF.

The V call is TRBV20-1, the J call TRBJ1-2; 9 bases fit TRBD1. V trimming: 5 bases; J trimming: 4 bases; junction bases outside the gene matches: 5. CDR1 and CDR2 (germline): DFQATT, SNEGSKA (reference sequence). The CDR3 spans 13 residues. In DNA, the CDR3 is TGCAGTGCTGCTACAGGGGGCGTCTATGGCTACACCTTC. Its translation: CSAATGGVYGYTF.

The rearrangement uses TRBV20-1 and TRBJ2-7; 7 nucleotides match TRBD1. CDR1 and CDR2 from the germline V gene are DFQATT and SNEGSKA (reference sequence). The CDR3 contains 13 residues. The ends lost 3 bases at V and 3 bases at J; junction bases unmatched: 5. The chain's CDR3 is CSARAGTDYEQYF. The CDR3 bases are TGCAGTGCTAGGGCCGGGACAGACTACGAGCAGTACTTC.